This record covers a single T cell receptor (beta chain). This record comes from a study of blood T cell repertoires in COVID-19. Study at large: There were acute and convalescent COVID-19 samples, and they came from the United States, Italy and Spain. In each case, the material was cDNA or gDNA derived from T cells, B-cell-depleted T cells, or PBMCs.

This CDR3 has 16 amino acids. Germline lookup yields CDR1 SNHLY and CDR2 FYNNEI. V lost 3 bases and J 0 bases, leaving 12 bases between the germline ends. In the source study's methods: Amplified reference gene primers provided the basis for estimating nucleated cell counts. This table comes from immunoSEQ multiplex PCR, and its TCRdb copy is limited to in-frame clones, with some not included. V, J and clone size were drawn from that table, and D and trimming were deduced from the DNA. The table lists over 300,000 clones, more than 80% of them singletons. This receptor was identified in a man aged 40-49 years with acute or convalescent COVID-19. The source material was peripheral blood. The chain joins TRBV2 to TRBJ1-3; TRBD1 might be the D (5 bases). The CDR3 region is CASSDAGPISGNTIYF. CDR3 sequence (DNA): TGTGCCAGCAGTGACGCAGGGCCTATCTCTGGAAACACCATATATTTT.